This T cell receptor (beta chain) was found in a study of shared clonotypes between healthy human individuals. Study information: The plates for each donor numbered three CD4 naive, three CD4 memory, two CD8 naive and one CD8 memory.

Study observations and caveats: The researchers took only blood, and tissue repertoires probably look different.

The assay was carried out at the deep level. For every subset, genomic DNA was evenly distributed across several immunoSEQ plates. Profiled with immunoSEQ multiplex PCR; TCRdb holds only in-frame clones, not every one. The top ten clones hold more than 0.9% of a sample with over a million clones, approximately 96% of them seen once. Germline CDR1 is LNHDA and CDR2 is SQIVND (reference sequence). There are 14 residues in the CDR3. Germline trimming cut 4 bases from V and 8 bases from J; bases unmatched to any gene: 1. Points on this clone: Its cognate antigen is unknown.

Sequencing input: naive CD4+ T cells sorted from blood. Subset given: CD45RA+ positively selected. The sequence derives from a man younger than 45 in good health. The rearrangement uses TRBV19 and TRBJ2-1; 14 nucleotides line up with TRBD2. The CDR3 DNA is TGTGCCAGTAGTAGACTAGCGGGAGGGCATGAGCAGTTCTTC. Translating gives CASSRLAGGHEQFF.